At least ten counts were recorded for the clone carrying this T cell receptor (beta chain). Libraries of TCR beta came from iRepertoire HTBI primers plus Arm-PCR of CDR3 regions. TCRdb ran MiXCR on the multiplex PCR reads and lists one entry per CDR3 protein. The data contain 500,000 to 700,000 distinct CDR3 sequences, about 15% of them singletons. This specimen belongs to a study of regulatory T cells in long-lasting Graves disease. Germline-derived CDR1 and CDR2 are GTSNPN and SVGIG (reference sequence). The trim removed 0 bases at V and 4 bases at J, leaving 0 bases unmatched. The CDR3 is 13 amino acids. Time point reported: newly diagnosed GD, antithyroid drugs for less than 3 months. The TCR library was made from RNA extracted from PBMCs. The same sample was also used in a study of T cells in Graves' hyperthyroidism and ophthalmopathy.

The chain is built from TRBV30 and TRBJ1-1; TRBD1 matches 9 bases. The receptor was isolated from a woman in her twenties or thirties with Graves disease. The sample here was peripheral blood mononuclear cells (PBMCs), taken at new diagnosis, from a patient treated with antithyroid drugs. CDR3 amino acids: CAWSVTGGTEAFF. The CDR3 nucleotides are TGTGCCTGGAGTGTGACAGGGGGCACTGAAGCTTTCTTT.